Presented here are 25 T cell receptor beta chains from one specimen sequenced in a study of OX40 agonist ivuxolimab in advanced cancers. Library creation used the immunoSEQ multiplex PCR assay. What TCRdb holds here is the immuneACCESS table cut down to in-frame rearrangements. Part of the clones is not present; checked against another copy, under half of the missing clones reflect an unresolved V gene, and the others are unexplained. Across this sample there are over 85,000 clones, with 70% to 90% seen only once. The ten largest clones represent roughly 5% of the sample. Sequencing was performed on CD4+ or CD8+ T cells sorted from blood, taken in a trial of the OX40 agonist ivuxolimab. The source of these receptors is an adult with an advanced solid tumor such as melanoma, head and neck, liver or kidney cancer.

This clone has only a few counts. The V and J genes are TRBV2 and TRBJ1-5, with a possible D match to TRBD1 (6 bases). The CDR3 consists of 14 residues. V gave up 4 bases and J gave up 2 bases, with 9 bases separating them. CDR1 is SNHLY, CDR2 FYNNEI, per germline. The DNA for the CDR3 is TGTGCCAGCAGTGCACAGGGAGGCAATCAGCCCCAGCATTTT. Protein: CASSAQGGNQPQHF.

The sample holds one count of this clone. The chain is built from TRBV18 and TRBJ2-1, with D hard to call. This CDR3 spans 15 amino acids. V lost 3 bases and J 5 bases, leaving 14 bases between the germline ends. CDR1 is KGHSH and CDR2 is LQKENI in the germline V gene. The CDR3 spells CASSPAAMADNEQFF. In DNA form, the CDR3 reads TGTGCCAGCTCACCGGCGGCTATGGCTGACAATGAGCAGTTCTTC.

This chain uses TRBV27 with TRBJ1-1; 7 bases are shared with TRBD1. The CDR3 is 17 amino acids. V lost 2 bases to trimming and J lost 0 bases; unmatched junction nucleotides: 9. Germline values: CDR1 MNHEY, CDR2 SMNVEV (reference sequence). The CDR3 nucleotides are TGTGCCAGCAGTTTAGGAGGGGGCGCTTGGGTGAACACTGAAGCTTTCTTT. This encodes CASSLGGGAWVNTEAFF.

The chain links TRBV4-1 to TRBJ2-7; 7 bases are a match to TRBD2. J gave up 5 bases and V 4 bases, and 14 bases lay outside the gene matches. Germline lookup yields CDR1 MGHRA and CDR2 YSYEKL. This CDR3 region has 16 residues. CDR3 loop: CASSLVYAAGENEQYF. As DNA, the CDR3 is TGCGCCAGCAGCCTCGTTTATGCCGCGGGAGAGAACGAGCAGTACTTC.

V is TRBV19 and J is TRBJ2-5, with 7 nucleotides matching TRBD2. After removal of 5 bases from V and 2 bases from J, the junction contained 14 bases not matched to a gene. Germline-derived CDR1 and CDR2 are LNHDA and SQIVND (reference sequence). There are 17 residues in the CDR3. CDR3 sequence reads: CASSGWGGPTGQETQYF. The CDR3 DNA reads TGTGCCAGTAGTGGGTGGGGGGGTCCCACGGGGCAAGAGACCCAGTACTTC.

The V gene is TRBV6-1, the J gene TRBJ1-4; D gene unclear. V was shortened by 8 bases and J by 10 bases, with 17 bases between the two germline ends. The CDR3 consists of 13 residues. Looked up from germline, CDR1 is MNHNS and CDR2 is SASEGT. The DNA for the CDR3 is TGTGCCAGCCACGGACCCTCGAAGGGAAAACTGTTTTTT. Encoded protein: CASHGPSKGKLFF.

The CDR3 spells CASSLTLMNTEAFF. The CDR3 coding sequence is TGTGCCAGCAGTTTAACTCTGATGAACACTGAAGCTTTCTTT. The chain carries TRBV27 and TRBJ1-1; D ambiguous. This CDR3 contains 14 residues. Trimming removed 2 bases from V and 0 bases from J, with 7 bases in between. Germline loops: CDR1 MNHEY, CDR2 SMNVEV (reference sequence).

This chain links TRBV18 with TRBJ1-5; the D gene is possibly TRBD1 (5 bases). In germline, CDR1 is KGHSH, CDR2 LQKENI. V was pared by 0 bases and J by 4 bases, with 16 bases between. The CDR3 spans 17 residues. The CDR3 nucleotides are TGTGCCAGCTCACCACCCTCAACCGGGGGGTTTAATCAGCCCCAGCATTTT. Amino acid sequence: CASSPPSTGGFNQPQHF.

Only a few counts were recorded for this clone. V gene TRBV4-2 combines with J gene TRBJ1-1; 9 positions match TRBD1. This CDR3 has 14 amino acids. From germline, CDR1 is LGHNA and CDR2 YNFKEQ. With V trimmed by 3 bases and J by 5 bases, 4 bases remained unmatched. The CDR3 coding sequence is TGTGCCAGCAGCCACCTGGACAGGGGAACTGAAGCTTTCTTT. Translated, it gives CASSHLDRGTEAFF.

The chain joins TRBV18 to TRBJ1-1; D may be TRBD1 (6 bases). The V and J ends lost 5 bases and 6 bases respectively, with 13 bases between them. This CDR3 has 13 amino acids. Germline V gives CDR1 KGHSH, CDR2 LQKENI. The CDR3, as DNA: TGTGCCAGCTCAGTGCAGAAGGGGGCTGAAGCTTTCTTT. Amino acids: CASSVQKGAEAFF. The whole variable domain, remainder taken from reference TRBV18 and TRBJ1-1, is NAGVMQNPRHLVRRRGQEARLRCSPMKGHSHVYWYRQLPEEGLKFMVYLQKENIIDESGMPKERFSAEFPKEGPSILRIQQVVRGDSAAYFCASSVQKGAEAFFGQGTRLTVV.

The chain carries TRBV6-5 and TRBJ1-2, with a possible D match to TRBD1 (5 bases). V was shortened by 6 bases and J by 4 bases, with 9 bases between the two germline ends. CDR3 length: 12 residues. The germline V gene encodes CDR1 MNHEY and CDR2 SVGAGI. The CDR3 DNA reads as TGTGCCAGCAGACGGGGGGGCTATGGCTACACCTTC. It is translated as CASRRGGYGYTF.

This chain uses TRBV11-2 with TRBJ2-7; D unresolved. The V end lost 6 bases, the J end lost 0 bases, and 9 bases lay between the germline ends. The CDR3 sequence is 13 residues long. CDR1 is SGHAT, CDR2 FQNNGV, per germline. The CDR3, as DNA: TGTGCCAGCAGTACAGCTTCCTCCTACGAGCAGTACTTC. This gives the protein CASSTASSYEQYF.

V and J are TRBV2 and TRBJ2-1, with D hard to call. Deletions cut 6 bases from V and 8 bases from J, with 17 bases between. CDR3 length: 14 amino acids. The germline CDR1 and CDR2 sequences are SNHLY and FYNNEI. CDR3 residues: CASSVETLGDEQFF. CDR3 in DNA: TGTGCCAGCAGCGTTGAGACGCTTGGAGATGAGCAGTTCTTC.

For the CDR3, the DNA is TGTGCCTGGAACGGACAGGGGGAAAGTGGGACTGAAGCTTTCTTT. Encoded protein: CAWNGQGESGTEAFF. V usage is TRBV30 and J usage is TRBJ1-1; 10 bases agree with TRBD1. CDR1 and CDR2 (germline): GTSNPN, SVGIG (reference sequence). The V and J ends lost 4 bases and 5 bases, in that order; junction bases with no gene match: 10. The CDR3 has 15 amino acids.

This clone was counted a single time. The chain combines TRBV21-1 with TRBJ1-4; TRBD1 is the table's D call and was not checked against the DNA. TRBV21-1 is labeled a pseudogene. The CDR3 loop spans 17 amino acids. Here the CDR3 reads CASSKAGGRATNEKLFF. Written as DNA, the CDR3 is TGTGCCAGCAGCAAAGCAGGGGGCAGGGCAACTAATGAAAAACTGTTTTTT.

V is TRBV5-1 and J is TRBJ2-2; no reliable D call. The CDR3 length is 16 residues. The germline gives CDR1 SGHRS, CDR2 YFSETQ. With 0 bases removed from V and 1 base from J, the gap between germline ends came to 10 bases. CDR3 loop: CASSLASALNTGELFF. The CDR3, as DNA: TGCGCCAGCAGCTTGGCCAGTGCCCTGAACACCGGGGAGCTGTTTTTT.

This chain connects TRBV19 to TRBJ1-5; D gene uncertain. Germline-derived CDR1 and CDR2 are LNHDA and SQIVND (reference sequence). This CDR3 contains 15 residues. Trimming took 7 bases from V and 1 from J, leaving 14 bases between them. CDR3 loop: CASKLVHTSNQPQHF. CDR3 sequence (DNA): TGTGCCAGTAAACTCGTACATACGAGCAATCAGCCCCAGCATTTT.

This rearrangement joins TRBV9 to TRBJ1-3; D is unresolved. This CDR3 region has 15 residues. Between the trimmed V and J ends, which lost 0 bases and 0 bases, there was a span of 7 bases. Germline V lookup: CDR1 SGDLS, CDR2 YYNGEE. The CDR3 loop reads CASSVGKNSGNTIYF. The DNA of the CDR3 is TGTGCCAGCAGCGTAGGGAAGAACTCTGGAAACACCATATATTTT.

The CDR3 bases are TGTGCCAGCGCGCGGACAGCTAACTATGGCTACACCTTC. Encoded protein: CASARTANYGYTF. The chain uses TRBV7-9 and TRBJ1-2; D is possibly TRBD1 (6 bases). The CDR3 totals 13 residues. Between the trimmed V and J ends, which lost 8 bases and 0 bases, there was a span of 10 bases. Germline V lookup: CDR1 SEHNR, CDR2 FQNEAQ (reference sequence).

The genes are TRBV11-2 and TRBJ2-3; 9 positions agree with TRBD1. The CDR3 length is 13 residues. V shed 1 base, J shed 12 bases, and the junction held 5 bases outside the gene matches. The V gene's germline CDR1 is SGHAT and CDR2 FQNNGV. CDR3 coding DNA: TGTGCCAGCAGCTTAGGTGCGGGACAGGGACAGTATTTT. Its translation is CASSLGAGQGQYF.

The chain carries TRBV9 and TRBJ1-2; D is uncertain. The CDR3 extends over 12 amino acids. The V gene's germline CDR1 is SGDLS and CDR2 YYNGEE. V lost 0 bases to trimming and J lost 8 bases, with 8 bases between them. This chain's CDR3 is CASSVDRAGYTF. Written as DNA, the CDR3 is TGTGCCAGCAGCGTAGATAGGGCGGGCTACACCTTC.

The CDR3 DNA reads TGCGCCAGCAGCGACGGGGACGCAGATACGCAGTATTTT. The encoded protein is CASSDGDADTQYF. V and J are TRBV5-1 and TRBJ2-3, with D perhaps being TRBD1 or TRBD2 (5 bases each). Per germline, CDR1 SGHRS and CDR2 YFSETQ. CDR3 length: 13 residues. Between the trimmed V and J ends, which lost 4 bases and 4 bases, there was a span of 10 bases.

The chain couples TRBV19 to TRBJ2-1, with 10 bases identical to TRBD2. Trimming removed 3 bases from V and 0 bases from J; junction bases left unmatched: 8. Germline values: CDR1 LNHDA, CDR2 SQIVND (reference sequence). CDR3 size: 18 residues. The CDR3 region has the DNA TGTGCCAGTAGTATGACAGGGCTAGCGGGGGTCTCCTACAATGAGCAGTTCTTC. Translation gives CASSMTGLAGVSYNEQFF.

CDR3 DNA: TGTGCCAGCACCAGGGGCCCCGGGGACTACGAGCAGTACTTC. It is translated as CASTRGPGDYEQYF. V gene TRBV5-4 combines with J gene TRBJ2-7; tentative D call: TRBD1 (6 bases). Per germline, CDR1 SGHNT and CDR2 YYREEE (reference sequence). The CDR3 spans 14 residues. Trimming left V 6 bases short and J 3 bases short, with 16 bases between.

The V gene is TRBV27, the J gene TRBJ2-3; TRBD1 aligns across 7 bases. Germline V gene sequence: CDR1 MNHEY, CDR2 SMNVEV (reference sequence). The V and J ends lost 2 bases and 1 base, in that order; junction bases with no gene match: 6. This CDR3 contains 16 residues. This chain's CDR3 is CASSLKGDRGTDTQYF. CDR3 sequence (DNA): TGTGCCAGCAGTTTAAAGGGGGACAGAGGCACAGATACGCAGTATTTT.